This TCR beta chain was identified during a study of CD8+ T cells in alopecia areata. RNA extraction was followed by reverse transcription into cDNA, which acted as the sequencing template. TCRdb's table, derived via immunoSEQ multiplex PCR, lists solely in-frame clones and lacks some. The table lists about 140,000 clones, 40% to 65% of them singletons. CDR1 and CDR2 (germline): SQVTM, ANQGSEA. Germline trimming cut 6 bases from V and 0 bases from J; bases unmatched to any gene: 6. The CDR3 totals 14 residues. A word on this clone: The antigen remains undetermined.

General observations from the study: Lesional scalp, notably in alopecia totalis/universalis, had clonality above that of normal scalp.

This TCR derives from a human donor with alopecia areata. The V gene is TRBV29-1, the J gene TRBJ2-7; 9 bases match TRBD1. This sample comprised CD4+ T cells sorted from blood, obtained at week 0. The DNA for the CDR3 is TGCAGCGTCATGACAGGGGGGACCTCCTACGAGCAGTACTTC. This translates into CSVMTGGTSYEQYF.